The text below deals with one T cell receptor beta chain. Original processing notes: How many nucleated cells were present was estimated from reference gene primer amplification. Method: immunoSEQ multiplex PCR; TCRdb's copy keeps in-frame clones and lacks some. D and trimming were read from the DNA, whereas the V and J calls and clone size are those reported in that table. The table includes roughly 250,000 clones, approximately 84% detected once. The entry originates in a study of blood T cell repertoires in COVID-19. Study-level background: Samples taken during acute and convalescent COVID-19 were collected in the United States, Italy and Spain. From T cells, B-cell-depleted T cells, or PBMCs came the material, which was cDNA or gDNA.

CDR1 is MGHDK, CDR2 SYGVNS, per germline. V was pared by 10 bases and J by 2 bases, with 18 bases between. This CDR3 is built from 14 residues. The chain is built from TRBV25-1 and TRBJ2-7; tentatively, D is TRBD1 (5 bases). This TCR was sampled from a man aged 50 or older with acute or convalescent COVID-19. What was sequenced was peripheral blood. The CDR3 sequence is CATSLTVPPYEQYF. Here the CDR3 DNA reads TGTGCCACTTCATTGACAGTTCCCCCCTACGAGCAGTACTTC.